The 3 T cell receptor beta chains in this list originate from one sample, sequenced in a study of cytomegalovirus exposure and HLA in healthy donors. Sequenced by immunoSEQ multiplex PCR; TCRdb stores in-frame clones only, minus some. The sample lists hundreds of thousands of clones; 75% to 90% were seen once. Sequenced material: PBMCs. The receptor set was obtained from a woman younger than 35 in good health and CMV-seronegative.

The V call is TRBV7-9, the J call TRBJ1-1; 10 bases match TRBD1. Germline V CDR1 and CDR2: SEHNR, FQNEAQ (reference sequence). There are 12 residues in the CDR3. Germline trimming cut 5 bases from V and 11 bases from J; bases unmatched to any gene: 5. The CDR3 nucleotides read TGTGCCAGCAGCACGGGACAGGGGTTTGCTTTCTTT. As protein: CASSTGQGFAFF.

The chain recombines TRBV5-1 with TRBJ2-1; 8 bases fit TRBD2. V shed 2 bases and J 3 bases; nucleotides not matched to a gene: 4. In germline, CDR1 is SGHRS, CDR2 YFSETQ. The CDR3 runs 15 residues. The DNA for the CDR3 is TGCGCCAGCAGCTTTACTAGCGGTATCTACAATGAGCAGTTCTTC. Protein: CASSFTSGIYNEQFF.

This chain links TRBV27 with TRBJ1-1; 8 bases map to TRBD1. With 8 bases clipped from V and 4 bases from J, the junction kept 6 bases outside the gene matches. The CDR3 is 13 residues long. In germline, CDR1 is MNHEY, CDR2 SMNVEV (reference sequence). Here the CDR3 DNA reads TGTGCCAGCCAGACAGGGGTTCTCACTGAAGCTTTCTTT. Protein: CASQTGVLTEAFF.